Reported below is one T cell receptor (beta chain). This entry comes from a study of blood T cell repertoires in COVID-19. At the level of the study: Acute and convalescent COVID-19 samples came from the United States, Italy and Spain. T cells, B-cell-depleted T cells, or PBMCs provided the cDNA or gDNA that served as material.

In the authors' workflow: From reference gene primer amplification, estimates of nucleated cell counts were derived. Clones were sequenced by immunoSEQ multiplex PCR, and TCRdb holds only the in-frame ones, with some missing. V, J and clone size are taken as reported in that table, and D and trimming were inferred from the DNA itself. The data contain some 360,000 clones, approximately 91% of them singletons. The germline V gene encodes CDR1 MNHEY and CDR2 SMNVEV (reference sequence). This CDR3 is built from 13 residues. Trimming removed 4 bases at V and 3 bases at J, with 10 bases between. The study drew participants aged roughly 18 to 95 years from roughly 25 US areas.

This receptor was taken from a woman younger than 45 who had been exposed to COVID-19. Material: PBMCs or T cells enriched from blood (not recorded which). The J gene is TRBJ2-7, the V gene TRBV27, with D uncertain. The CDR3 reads CASSYQINYEQYF. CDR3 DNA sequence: TGTGCCAGCAGTTACCAGATTAACTACGAGCAGTACTTC.